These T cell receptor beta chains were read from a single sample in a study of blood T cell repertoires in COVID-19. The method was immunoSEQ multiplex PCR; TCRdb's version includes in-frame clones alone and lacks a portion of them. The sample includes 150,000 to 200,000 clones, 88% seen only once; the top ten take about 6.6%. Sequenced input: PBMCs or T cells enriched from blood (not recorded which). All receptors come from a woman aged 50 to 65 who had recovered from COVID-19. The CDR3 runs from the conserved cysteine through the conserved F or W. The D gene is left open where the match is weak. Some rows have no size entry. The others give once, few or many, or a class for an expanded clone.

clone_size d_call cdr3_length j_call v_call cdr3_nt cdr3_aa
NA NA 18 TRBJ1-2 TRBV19 TGTGCCAGTAGTACACGACATCAACCGGGGGGAACTAACTATGGCTACACCTTC CASSTRHQPGGTNYGYTF
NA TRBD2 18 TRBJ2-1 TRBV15 TGTGCCACCAGCGAGACCCACCCCGCTAGCGGGGGATACAATGAGCAGTTCTTC CATSETHPASGGYNEQFF
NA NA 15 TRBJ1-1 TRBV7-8 TGTGCCAGCAGCTCCGGGGTCCCAAGATACACTGAAGCTTTCTTT CASSSGVPRYTEAFF
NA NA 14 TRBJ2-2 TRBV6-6 TGTGCCAGCAGTAAGGGACAGAACACCGGGGAGCTGTTTTTT CASSKGQNTGELFF
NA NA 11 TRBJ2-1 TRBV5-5 TGTGCCAGCAGCTTCTTTTATGAGCAGTTCTTC CASSFFYEQFF
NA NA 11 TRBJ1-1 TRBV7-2 TGTGCCAGCAGCCGACGGGCTGAAGCTTTCTTT CASSRRAEAFF
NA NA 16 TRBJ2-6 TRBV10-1 TGCGCCGATTTGATTAGTGAAGTGTGTGGGGCCAACGTCCTGACTTTC CADLISEVCGANVLTF
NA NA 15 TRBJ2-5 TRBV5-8 TGTGCCAGCAGCCCCGTCCGGGTTTTTAAAGAGACCCAGTACTTC CASSPVRVFKETQYF
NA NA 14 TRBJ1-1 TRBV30 TGTGCGCTAAACCGACAGGCTAAGAACACTGAAGCTTTCTTT CALNRQAKNTEAFF
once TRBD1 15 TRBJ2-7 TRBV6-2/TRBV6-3 TGTGCCAGCAGTTCGCGTTCAGGGGGTGTCTACGAGCAGTACTTC CASSSRSGGVYEQYF
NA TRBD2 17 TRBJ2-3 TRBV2 TGTGCCAGCAGTGTCCTACCTAGCGGGGGCGGCACAGATACGCAGTATTTT CASSVLPSGGGTDTQYF
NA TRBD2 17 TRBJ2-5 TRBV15 TGTGCCACCAGCAGACGTCTGAGCGGGGGCCCCCAAGAGACCCAGTACTTC CATSRRLSGGPQETQYF
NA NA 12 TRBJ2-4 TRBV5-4 TGTGCCTCGGGACTTCCTCAAAACATTCAGTACTTC CASGLPQNIQYF
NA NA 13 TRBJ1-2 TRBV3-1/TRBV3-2 TGTGCCAGCAGGGGTCAGGGCTCGGATGGCTACACCTTC CASRGQGSDGYTF
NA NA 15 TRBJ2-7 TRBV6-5 TGTGCCAGCAGTTACGGGGGGGCTTCCCCCTACGAGCAGTACTTC CASSYGGASPYEQYF
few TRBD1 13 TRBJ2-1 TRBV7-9 TGTGCCTTGCTAACAGGGGGTTTCAATGAGCAGTTCTTC CALLTGGFNEQFF
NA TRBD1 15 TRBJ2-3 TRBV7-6 TGTGCCAGCAGCTTCGGACAGGGTTTGACAGATACGCAGTATTTT CASSFGQGLTDTQYF
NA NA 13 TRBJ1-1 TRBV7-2 TGTGCCAGCGGCCCACAGGTTAAATCTGAAGCTTTCTTT CASGPQVKSEAFF
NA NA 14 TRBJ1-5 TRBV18 TGTGCCAGCTCGGAAGGGGTCGGGAATCAGCCCCAGCATTTT CASSEGVGNQPQHF
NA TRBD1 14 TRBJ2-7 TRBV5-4 TGTGCCAGCAGCCTGGGACAGGAACCGGTCGGGCAGTACTTC CASSLGQEPVGQYF
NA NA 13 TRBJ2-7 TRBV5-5 TGTGCCAGCAGCGTGGGACTGTTCTACGAGCAGTACTTC CASSVGLFYEQYF
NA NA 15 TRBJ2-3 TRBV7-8 TGTGCCAGCAGCTTAGTCCGGGGGAGCACAGATACGCAGTATTTT CASSLVRGSTDTQYF
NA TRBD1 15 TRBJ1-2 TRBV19 TGTGCCAGTAGTATAGCGGCAGGGGGCCTCTATGGCTACACCTTC CASSIAAGGLYGYTF
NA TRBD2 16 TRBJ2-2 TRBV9 TGTGCCAGCAGCGTGGGACTAGCGGGGTCTGCCGGGGAGCTGTTTTTT CASSVGLAGSAGELFF
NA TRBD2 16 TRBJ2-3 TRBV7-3 TGTGCCAGCAGCTTACTAGCGGGGACTAGCACAGATACGCAGTATTTT CASSLLAGTSTDTQYF
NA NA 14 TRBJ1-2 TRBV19 TGTGCCAGTAGTATGACAGCCAAGGGCTATGGCTACACCTTC CASSMTAKGYGYTF
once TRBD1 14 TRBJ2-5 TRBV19 TGTGCCAGTAGGCGAGGGGGCGGAAAAGAGACCCAGTACTTC CASRRGGGKETQYF
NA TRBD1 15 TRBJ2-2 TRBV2 TGTGCCAGCAGTGGGACAGGGATGAGGTCCGGGGAGCTGTTTTTT CASSGTGMRSGELFF
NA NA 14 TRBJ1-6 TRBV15 TGTGCCACCAGCAGAGATAGGGGGGAGGGGACCCTCCACTTT CATSRDRGEGTLHF
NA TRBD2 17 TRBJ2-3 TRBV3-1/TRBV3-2 TGTGCCAGCAGCACCCGAAAGAGCGGGGGGGTCACAGATACGCAGTATTTT CASSTRKSGGVTDTQYF
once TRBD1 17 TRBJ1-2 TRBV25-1 TGTGCCAGCAGCGGTGTAGGGACAGGGGAAAGAATGAATGGCTACACCTTC CASSGVGTGERMNGYTF
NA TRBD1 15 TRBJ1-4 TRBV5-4 TGTGCCAGCAGCTTGTGGGGGACAGGGAATGAAAAACTGTTTTTT CASSLWGTGNEKLFF
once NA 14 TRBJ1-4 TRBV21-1 TGTGCCAGCACCCCGGAGGTCCACGGGGAAAAACTGTTTTTT CASTPEVHGEKLFF
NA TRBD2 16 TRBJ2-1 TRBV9 TGTGCCAGCAGCGATTCCCGACTAGCGGGGAACAATGAGCAGTTCTTC CASSDSRLAGNNEQFF
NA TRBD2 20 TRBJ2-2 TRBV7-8 TGTGCCAGCAGCCCTTACCCTCCCTTCCTAGCGGGGGAGAGGGTCGGGGAGCTGTTTTTT CASSPYPPFLAGERVGELFF
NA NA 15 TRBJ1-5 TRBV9 TGTGCCAGCAGCGTTGTTACAGACCCTAATCAGCCCCAGCATTTT CASSVVTDPNQPQHF
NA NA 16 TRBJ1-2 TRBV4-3 TGCGCCAGCAGCCAAGATTCAAGGCGGGCGGTCTATGGCTACACCTTC CASSQDSRRAVYGYTF
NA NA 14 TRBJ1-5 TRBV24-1 TGTGCCACCAGTGACCCCCGGGGGAATCAGCCCCAGCATTTT CATSDPRGNQPQHF
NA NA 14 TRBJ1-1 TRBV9 TGTGCCAGCAGCGTAGACGCGGGGGGCACTGAAGCTTTCTTT CASSVDAGGTEAFF
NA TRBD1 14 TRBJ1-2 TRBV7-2 TGTGCCAGATACGACCGGGACAGTAGCTATGGCTACACCTTC CARYDRDSSYGYTF
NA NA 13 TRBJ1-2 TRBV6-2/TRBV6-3 TGTGCCAGCAGTTCCGGGTGGGACTATGGCTACACCTTC CASSSGWDYGYTF
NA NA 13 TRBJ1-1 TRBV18 TGTGCCAGCTCACCAGCAGGGGCCGTTGCAGCTTTCTTT CASSPAGAVAAFF
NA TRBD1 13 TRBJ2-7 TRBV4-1 TGCGCCAGCAGCCAGAGGACAGGGTCCGAGCAGTACTTC CASSQRTGSEQYF